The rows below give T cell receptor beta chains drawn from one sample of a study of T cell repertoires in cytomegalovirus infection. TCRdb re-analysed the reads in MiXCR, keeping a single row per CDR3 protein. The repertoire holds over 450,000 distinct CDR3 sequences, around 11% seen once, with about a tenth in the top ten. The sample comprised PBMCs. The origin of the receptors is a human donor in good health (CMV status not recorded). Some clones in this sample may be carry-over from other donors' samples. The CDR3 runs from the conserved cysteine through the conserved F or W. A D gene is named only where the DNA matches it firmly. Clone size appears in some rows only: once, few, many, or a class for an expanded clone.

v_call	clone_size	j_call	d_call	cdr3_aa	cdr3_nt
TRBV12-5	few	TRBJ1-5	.	CASAPVVGQPQHF	TGTGCTAGTGCCCCCGTGGTGGGGCAGCCCCAGCATTTT
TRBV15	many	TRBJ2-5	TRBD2	CATSRGLAGAVGTQYF	TGTGCCACCAGCAGGGGACTAGCGGGAGCGGTGGGGACCCAGTACTTC
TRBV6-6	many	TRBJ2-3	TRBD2	CASSYSGGSTDTQYF	TGTGCCAGCAGTTATAGCGGGGGTAGCACAGATACGCAGTATTTT
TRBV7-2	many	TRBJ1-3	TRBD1	CASSYRTGTGNTIYF	TGTGCCAGCAGCTATCGGACAGGGACTGGAAACACCATATATTTT
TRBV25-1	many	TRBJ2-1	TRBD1	CASSEPGTGDMYNEQFF	TGTGCCAGCAGTGAACCCGGGACAGGCGACATGTACAATGAGCAGTTCTTC
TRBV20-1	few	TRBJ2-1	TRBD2	CSAPPGLAGDNEQFF	TGCAGTGCTCCCCCGGGACTAGCGGGAGACAATGAGCAGTTCTTC
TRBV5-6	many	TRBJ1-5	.	CASSLGGPFNQPQHF	TGTGCCAGCAGCTTGGGAGGACCGTTCAATCAGCCCCAGCATTTT
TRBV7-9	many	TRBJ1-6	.	CASSALTGINSPLHF	TGTGCCAGCAGCGCCCTTACAGGGATTAATTCACCCCTCCACTTT
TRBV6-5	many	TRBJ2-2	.	CASSTDGGYTGELFF	TGTGCCAGCAGTACGGACGGGGGTTACACCGGGGAGCTGTTTTTT
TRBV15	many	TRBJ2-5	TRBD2	CATSGSFLAGVEETQYF	TGTGCCACCAGCGGGTCCTTTTTAGCGGGAGTTGAAGAGACCCAGTACTTC
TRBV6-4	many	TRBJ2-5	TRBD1	CASSAQGTGTETQYF	TGTGCCAGCAGTGCGCAAGGGACAGGTACAGAGACCCAGTACTTC
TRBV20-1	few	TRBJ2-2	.	CSARDRSSQVHTGELFF	TGCAGTGCTAGAGATCGTTCCAGTCAAGTCCACACCGGGGAGCTGTTTTTT
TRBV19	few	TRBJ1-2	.	CASSIGVRGRGYTF	TGTGCCAGTAGTATAGGAGTTAGGGGCCGCGGCTACACCTTC
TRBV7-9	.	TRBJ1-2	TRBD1	CASSSDRGQSYGYTF	TGTGCCAGCAGCTCCGACAGGGGGCAAAGCTATGGCTACACCTTC
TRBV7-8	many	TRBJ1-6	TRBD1	CASSLAWDRNSPLHF	TGTGCCAGCAGCTTAGCCTGGGACAGAAATTCACCCCTCCACTTT
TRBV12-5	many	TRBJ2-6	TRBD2	CASGSGLAGGSGANVLTF	TGTGCTAGTGGTTCTGGACTAGCGGGGGGATCTGGGGCCAACGTCCTGACTTTC
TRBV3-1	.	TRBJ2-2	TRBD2	CASSQDPGLAGGPGELFF	TGTGCCAGCAGCCAAGACCCTGGACTAGCGGGAGGGCCCGGGGAGCTGTTTTTT
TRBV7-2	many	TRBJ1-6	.	CASSSWDNSPLHF	TGTGCCAGCAGCTCGTGGGATAATTCACCCCTCCACTTT
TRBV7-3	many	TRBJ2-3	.	CASSVGTGSTDTQYF	TGTGCCAGCAGCGTAGGGACGGGGAGCACAGATACGCAGTATTTT
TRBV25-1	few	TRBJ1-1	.	CASSEYRNTEAFF	TGTGCCAGCAGTGAATACAGGAACACTGAAGCTTTCTTT
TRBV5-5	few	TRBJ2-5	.	CASRPTLGRGETQYF	TGTGCCAGCAGGCCTACACTGGGACGCGGAGAGACCCAGTACTTC
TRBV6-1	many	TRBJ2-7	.	CASSSPTGTLDYEQYF	TGTGCCAGCAGTAGCCCGACGGGGACCCTTGACTACGAGCAGTACTTC
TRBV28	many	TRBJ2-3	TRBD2	CASKETSGGEDTQYF	TGTGCCAGCAAGGAAACTAGCGGGGGCGAAGATACGCAGTATTTT
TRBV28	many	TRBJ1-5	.	CASSTTGYNQPQHF	TGTGCCAGCAGTACAACAGGGTATAATCAGCCCCAGCATTTT
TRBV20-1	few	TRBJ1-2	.	CSARGQGPTPREYGYTF	TGCAGTGCCCGGGGGCAGGGGCCAACCCCGAGGGAATATGGCTACACCTTC
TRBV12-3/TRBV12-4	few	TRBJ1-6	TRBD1	CASSATGDNSPLHF	TGTGCCAGCAGTGCTACAGGGGATAATTCACCCCTCCACTTT
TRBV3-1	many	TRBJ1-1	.	CASSQTTYKAEAFF	TGTGCCAGCAGCCAGACAACCTACAAGGCTGAAGCTTTCTTT
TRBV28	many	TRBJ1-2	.	CASSLFPGGLVMDYGYTF	TGTGCCAGCAGTTTGTTCCCCGGGGGCCTGGTTATGGACTATGGCTACACCTTC
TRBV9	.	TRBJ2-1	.	CASSVDASFSNEQFF	TGTGCCAGCAGCGTAGATGCTAGTTTCAGCAATGAGCAGTTCTTC
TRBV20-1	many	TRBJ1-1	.	CSARDSTSWNTEAFF	TGCAGTGCTAGAGATTCGACCTCTTGGAACACTGAAGCTTTCTTT
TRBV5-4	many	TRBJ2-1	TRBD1	CASSLDRGKYNEQFF	TGTGCCAGCAGCCTGGACAGGGGCAAGTACAATGAGCAGTTCTTC
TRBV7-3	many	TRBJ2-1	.	CASSLYGSNEQFF	TGTGCCAGCAGCTTATACGGGAGCAATGAGCAGTTCTTC
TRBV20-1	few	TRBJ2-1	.	CSASLSRNEQFF	TGCAGTGCTTCCTTGTCGCGGAATGAGCAGTTCTTC
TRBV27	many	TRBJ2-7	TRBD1	CASSFSGTGAYEQYF	TGTGCCAGCAGTTTCTCCGGGACAGGAGCCTACGAGCAGTACTTC
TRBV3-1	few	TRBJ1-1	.	CASSQPQGTEAFF	TGTGCCAGCAGCCAACCTCAAGGGACTGAAGCTTTCTTT
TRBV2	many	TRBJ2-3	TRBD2	CASSVSGSGTDTQYF	TGTGCCAGCAGTGTTAGCGGGAGCGGCACAGATACGCAGTATTTT
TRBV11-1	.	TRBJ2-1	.	CASSLESTDEQFF	TGTGCCAGCAGCTTAGAATCAACAGATGAGCAGTTCTTC
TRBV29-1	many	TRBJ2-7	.	CSTQGQGDEQYF	TGCAGTACTCAGGGTCAGGGTGACGAGCAGTACTTC
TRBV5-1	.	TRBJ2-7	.	CASSTDSPTVYEQYF	TGCGCCAGCAGCACGGACAGTCCGACAGTCTACGAGCAGTACTTC
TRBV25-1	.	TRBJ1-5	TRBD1	CASSAPGQIQPQHF	TGTGCCAGCAGTGCTCCGGGACAGATTCAGCCCCAGCATTTT
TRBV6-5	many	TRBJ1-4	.	CASSYAGATGEKLFF	TGTGCCAGCAGTTACGCAGGGGCCACGGGGGAAAAACTGTTTTTT
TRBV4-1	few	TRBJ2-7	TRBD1	CASSQNHWTGSSYEQYF	TGCGCCAGCAGCCAAAATCATTGGACAGGGAGCTCCTACGAGCAGTACTTC
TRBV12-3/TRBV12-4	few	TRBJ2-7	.	CASSLGGLLDEQYF	TGTGCCAGCAGTTTAGGCGGTCTCTTGGACGAGCAGTACTTC
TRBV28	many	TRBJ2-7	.	CASSLQGLGSYEQYF	TGTGCCAGCAGTTTACAGGGGTTGGGCTCCTACGAGCAGTACTTC
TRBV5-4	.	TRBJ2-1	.	CASKAGLYNEQFF	TGTGCCAGCAAGGCGGGATTGTACAATGAGCAGTTCTTC
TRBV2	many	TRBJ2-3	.	CASSGQRAITDTQYF	TGTGCCAGCAGTGGCCAGCGGGCTATCACAGATACGCAGTATTTT
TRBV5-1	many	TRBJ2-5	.	CASSSGSARTQYF	TGCGCCAGCAGTAGCGGAAGCGCCAGGACCCAGTACTTC
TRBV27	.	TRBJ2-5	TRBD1	CASKPPGQGQETQYF	TGTGCCAGCAAGCCTCCGGGACAGGGTCAAGAGACCCAGTACTTC
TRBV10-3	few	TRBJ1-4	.	CAISDSGKATNEKLFF	TGTGCCATCAGTGATTCAGGGAAAGCAACTAATGAAAAACTGTTTTTT
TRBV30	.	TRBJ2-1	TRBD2	CAWSVGLAGNEQFF	TGTGCCTGGAGTGTCGGACTAGCGGGAAATGAGCAGTTCTTC
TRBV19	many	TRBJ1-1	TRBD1	CASSFLGGRTEAFF	TGTGCCAGTAGTTTCTTAGGGGGCCGGACTGAAGCTTTCTTT
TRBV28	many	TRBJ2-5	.	CASTENQETQYF	TGTGCCAGCACCGAAAACCAAGAGACCCAGTACTTC
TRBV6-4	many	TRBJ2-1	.	CASSLTGQGNEQFF	TGTGCCAGCAGTCTGACGGGTCAAGGCAATGAGCAGTTCTTC
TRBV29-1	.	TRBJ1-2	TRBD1	CSVEVMDRETYGYTF	TGCAGCGTTGAAGTAATGGACAGGGAAACCTATGGCTACACCTTC
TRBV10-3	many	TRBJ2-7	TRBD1	CAISGRDSYEQYF	TGTGCCATCAGTGGCCGGGACAGCTACGAGCAGTACTTC